The 6 T cell receptor beta chains given below trace back to one sample, sequenced in a study of blood T cell repertoires in COVID-19. Sequencing was performed with immunoSEQ multiplex PCR; in TCRdb, only in-frame clones are kept and a portion is missing. The sample lists a few hundred thousand clones, around 87% occurring once. The sample was PBMCs or T cells enriched from blood (not recorded which). These receptors came from a man aged 35 to 55 in a cohort exposed to, infected with or recovered from COVID-19 (not recorded which).

V is TRBV3-1 (or the pseudogene TRBV3-2) and J is TRBJ1-5; D not resolved. The CDR3 loop spans 14 amino acids. The V end was cut by 0 bases, the J end by 8 bases, with 11 bases between. Germline values: CDR1 LGHDT, CDR2 YNNKEL (reference sequence). The CDR3 DNA follows: TGTGCCAGCAGCCAAGACGGAGGATGGGAGCCCCAGCATTTT. Its protein is CASSQDGGWEPQHF.

The chain has TRBV3-1 (or the pseudogene TRBV3-2) and TRBJ1-1; TRBD1 matches 7 bases. Germline V lookup: CDR1 LGHDT, CDR2 YNNKEL (reference sequence). The CDR3 is 13 residues long. With 4 bases clipped from V and 4 bases from J, the junction kept 3 bases outside the gene matches. For the CDR3, the DNA is TGTGCCAGCAGCCTAGGGGGCGTCACTGAAGCTTTCTTT. This gives the protein CASSLGGVTEAFF.

The chain carries TRBV6-5 and TRBJ2-3; perhaps TRBD2 as D (7 bases). Trimming left V 6 bases short and J 5 bases short, with 15 bases between. CDR1 is MNHEY, CDR2 SVGAGI, per germline. This CDR3 spans 14 amino acids. The CDR3 coding sequence is TGTGCCAGCAGCCTAACGGGGGGCCGAGATACGCAGTATTTT. Translated, it gives CASSLTGGRDTQYF.

This clone was picked up a small number of times. This chain connects TRBV6-5 to TRBJ2-7; D perhaps matches TRBD1 (6 bases). Germline V gives CDR1 MNHEY, CDR2 SVGAGI. V shed 6 bases and J shed 7 bases, with 16 bases lying between them. This CDR3 has 13 amino acids. The CDR3 nucleotides read TGTGCCAGCAGGAGGGGGAGTTCTGGGGAGCAGTACTTC. It yields the protein CASRRGSSGEQYF.

The chain joins TRBV28 to TRBJ2-3; tentative D call: TRBD1 (5 bases). The CDR3 totals 16 residues. V gave up 7 bases and J gave up 2 bases, with 19 bases separating them. Looked up from germline, CDR1 is MDHEN and CDR2 is SYDVKM. The CDR3: CASTSRKGQNTDTQYF. The CDR3 region has the DNA TGTGCCAGCACCTCGAGGAAGGGGCAGAACACAGATACGCAGTATTTT.

This chain connects TRBV11-2 to TRBJ2-7; D not certain. In germline, CDR1 is SGHAT, CDR2 FQNNGV. This CDR3 region has 14 residues. With 2 bases removed from V and 0 bases from J, the gap between germline ends came to 8 bases. Written as DNA, the CDR3 is TGTGCCAGCAGCTTAAACCCCTACTCCTACGAGCAGTACTTC. Protein sequence: CASSLNPYSYEQYF.